The 4 T cell receptor beta chains in this list originate from one sample, sequenced in a study of shared clonotypes between healthy human individuals. Here immunoSEQ multiplex PCR was the method, and the copy in TCRdb shows in-frame clones only, minus some. Of millions of clones in the sample, approximately 90% were seen once. Specimen: naive CD4+ T cells sorted from blood. Subset meaning: CD45RA+ positively selected. These receptors originate from a man between 18 and 29 years old in good health.

The chain uses TRBV30 and TRBJ2-1; 8 nucleotides agree with TRBD1. Trimming took 0 bases from V and 10 from J; bases not matched to a gene: 17. Germline V gene sequence: CDR1 GTSNPN, CDR2 SVGIG (reference sequence). The CDR3 runs to 17 residues. The CDR3 coding sequence is TGTGCCTGGAGTGTTTGGGCAAGACAGGGGATTCTAGAAGAGCAGTTCTTC. Translation gives CAWSVWARQGILEEQFF. Full variable domain (outside the CDR3, taken from reference TRBV30 and TRBJ2-1): SQTIHQWPATLVQPVGSPLSLECTVEGTSNPNLYWYRQAAGRGLQLLFYSVGIGQISSEVPQNLSASRPQDRQFILSSKKLLLSDSGFYLCAWSVWARQGILEEQFFGPGTRLTVL.

The chain recombines TRBV4-3 with TRBJ2-7, with a possible D match to TRBD1 (5 bases). The CDR3 loop spans 16 amino acids. Germline assignment: CDR1 LGHNA and CDR2 YSLEER. The V gene lost 1 base and the J gene lost 5 bases, with 18 bases spanning the gap. The CDR3 here is CASSQVPAAKGNEQYF. Here the CDR3 DNA reads TGCGCCAGCAGCCAAGTGCCGGCGGCCAAGGGGAACGAGCAGTACTTC.

This sequence joins TRBV9 and TRBJ2-3, with 8 bases identical to TRBD2. The germline CDR1 and CDR2 sequences are SGDLS and YYNGEE. The CDR3 covers 20 residues. With 0 bases clipped from V and 0 bases from J, the junction kept 15 bases outside the gene matches. This chain's CDR3 is CASSVEIRGPERESTDTQYF. In DNA, the CDR3 is TGTGCCAGCAGCGTAGAAATACGGGGTCCAGAGCGGGAGAGCACAGATACGCAGTATTTT.

CDR3 sequence (DNA): TGTGCCAGCAGCGTTACTAGCGGGAGAGGTGAGACCCAGTACTTC. Translation gives CASSVTSGRGETQYF. The chain employs TRBV9 and TRBJ2-5, with 11 bases identical to TRBD2. The CDR3 covers 15 residues. V was clipped by 2 bases and J by 5 bases; unmatched bases: 5. CDR1 SGDLS and CDR2 YYNGEE come from the germline V gene. Based on the CDR3 plus reference TRBV9 and TRBJ2-5, the full variable domain is DSGVTQTPKHLITATGQRVTLRCSPRSGDLSVYWYQQSLDQGLQFLIQYYNGEERAKGNILERFSAQQFPDLHSELNLSSLELGDSALYFCASSVTSGRGETQYFGPGTRLLVL.